This T cell receptor beta chain was identified during a study of human T cells and chemical hapten exposure. Study-wide context: Mostly female patients had alopecia areata, totalis or universalis.

The sample's time point: pre-sensitization, week 0. The treatment denotes: therapeutic diphenylcyclopropenone sensitization with weekly scalp DPC. Alopecia patients deemed DPC-suitable, aged 18 to 70, excluding pregnancy. Study conclusions and caveats: With DPC sensitization, TCRs exceeding 1 in 1000 frequency showed no change.

This clonotype was recorded a few times. Its specificity is unknown. CDR1 is MDHEN, CDR2 SYDVKM, per germline. This CDR3 comprises 14 residues. Trimming pared 8 bases from V and 6 bases from J, leaving 19 bases between. Single cDNA molecules in the library carried unique molecular identifiers attached during preparation. TCRdb passed the RACE reads through MiXCR, listing each CDR3 protein once. The sample carries fewer than 200,000 distinct CDR3 sequences, approximately 31% recorded once. The sample in question was whole blood, obtained in connection with sensitization to the hapten diphenylcyclopropenone (DPC). The origin of this receptor is a woman in her 30s with alopecia areata. Some clones in this sample may be carry-over from other donors' samples. The chain recombines TRBV28 with TRBJ2-5; D possibly uses TRBD1 or TRBD2 (5 bases each). The CDR3 nucleotides read TGTGCCAGCTCCTGGAGTGGGGGATTGAAGACCCAGTACTTC. It encodes CASSWSGGLKTQYF.